This entry describes one T cell receptor beta chain. Its matching antigen is unknown. This entry belongs to a study of T cell responses to AZD1222 COVID-19 vaccine. Overall study findings and caveats: Epitopes outside B.1.351 and B.1.1.7 mutated regions reportedly drew nearly half of spike TCRs. The breadth and depth of Spike-specific TCRs increased once two AZD1222 doses had been given. White British donors predominated, females outnumbered males, and clonal diversity was possibly underestimated.

Repertoires were generated with immunoSEQ multiplex PCR, while TCRdb's copy carries only in-frame clones and drops some. The table includes approximately 150,000 clones, approximately 85% detected once. Sequencing was performed on peripheral blood, taken 28 days after the second dose of the MenACWY control vaccine. This receptor was taken from an adult who received the MenACWY meningococcal vaccine as a control.

CDR3 nucleotide sequence: TGTGCCAGCAGCGTAGGTCATCCCGGGGGAGAGCAGTACTTC. It translates to CASSVGHPGGEQYF. The chain uses TRBV9 and TRBJ2-7; weak D call: TRBD2 (6 bases). V lost 0 bases to trimming and J lost 7 bases, with 14 bases between them. There are 14 residues in the CDR3. The V gene's germline CDR1 is SGDLS and CDR2 YYNGEE.